This T cell receptor (beta chain) derives from a study of a mutant IDH1 vaccine in newly diagnosed glioma. From germline, CDR1 is MGHRA and CDR2 YSYEKL. The CDR3 length is 17 residues. V dropped 1 base and J dropped 3; count of bases not matched to a gene: 7. Documented time point: baseline, week 1 (first vaccination visit). Sample treatment: pre-vaccination baseline after standard-of-care therapy. Data came from immunoSEQ multiplex PCR; TCRdb stores just in-frame clones and leaves some out. The sample includes approximately 52,000 clones, 60% to 85% of them seen just once. This sequence originates from a woman aged 40-49 years with glioma. Here the sequenced sample was PBMCs, taken from a glioma patient treated with radiotherapy, temozolomide or both. The chain couples TRBV4-1 to TRBJ1-4; 8 bases map to TRBD1. CDR3 in DNA: TGCGCCAGCAGCCAAGTGGGTCAGGGGGCTTCTAATGAAAAACTGTTTTTT. It translates to CASSQVGQGASNEKLFF.